This TCR beta chain was observed in a study of blood T cell repertoires in COVID-19. Using immunoSEQ multiplex PCR, the repertoire was profiled, and TCRdb retains in-frame clones only, with some absent. The data hold 100,000 to 150,000 clones, with roughly 83% observed a single time. The V end was cut by 4 bases, the J end by 4 bases, with 19 bases between. This CDR3 has 16 amino acids. CDR1 is KGHSH, CDR2 LQKENI, per germline. The chain combines TRBV18 with TRBJ1-2; D possibly corresponds to TRBD1 (6 bases). This sequence was found in a man aged 35 to 55 with active or convalescent COVID-19. The sample was peripheral blood. This CDR3 reads CASSLLSTTGFYGYTF. The CDR3 coding sequence is TGTGCCAGCTCACTACTCTCAACAACAGGGTTCTATGGCTACACCTTC.